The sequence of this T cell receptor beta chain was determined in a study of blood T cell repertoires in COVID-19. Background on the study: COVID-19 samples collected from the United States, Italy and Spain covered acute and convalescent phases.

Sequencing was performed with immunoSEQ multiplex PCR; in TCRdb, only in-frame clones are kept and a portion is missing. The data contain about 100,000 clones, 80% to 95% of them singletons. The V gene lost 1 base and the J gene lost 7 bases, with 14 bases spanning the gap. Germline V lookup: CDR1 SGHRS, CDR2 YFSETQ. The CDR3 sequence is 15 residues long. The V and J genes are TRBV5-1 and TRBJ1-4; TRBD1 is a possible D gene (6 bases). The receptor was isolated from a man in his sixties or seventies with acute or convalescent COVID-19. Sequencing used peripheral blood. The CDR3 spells CASSLYGGRVEKLFF. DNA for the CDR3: TGCGCCAGCAGCTTGTACGGGGGGCGCGTTGAAAAACTGTTTTTT.